These 26 T cell receptor beta chains share one sample of origin, sequenced in a study of human T cells and chemical hapten exposure. As to time point: patch test 1, 2 weeks after DPC sensitization. Noted treatment: therapeutic diphenylcyclopropenone sensitization with weekly scalp DPC. TCRdb ran MiXCR on the RACE reads and lists one entry per CDR3 protein. The profile covers 120,000 or so distinct CDR3 sequences, with roughly an eighth appearing a single time and around 0.99% taken by the ten largest. This specimen was whole blood, taken in connection with sensitization to the hapten diphenylcyclopropenone (DPC). The receptor set was obtained from a young man with alopecia areata. Some clones in this sample may be carry-over from other donors' samples.

The rearrangement joins TRBV27 to TRBJ1-5; a possible D gene is TRBD1 (6 bases). With 3 bases removed from V and 7 bases from J, the gap between germline ends came to 13 bases. Germline values: CDR1 MNHEY, CDR2 SMNVEV (reference sequence). The CDR3 sequence is 14 residues long. DNA for the CDR3: TGTGCCAGCAGTTTGACAGGTCCGCGACAGCCCCAGCATTTT. Residues: CASSLTGPRQPQHF.

This sequence joins TRBV7-6 and TRBJ1-3, with 7 bases matching TRBD1. Germline CDR1 SGHVS, CDR2 FNYEAQ. J was trimmed by 4 bases and V by 5 bases; bases with no gene match: 5. This CDR3 is 14 amino acids long. The DNA of the CDR3 is TGTGCCAGCAGCAAGGGGGCGGAAGGAAACACCATATATTTT. Protein sequence: CASSKGAEGNTIYF.

The chain uses TRBV20-1 and TRBJ2-5, with D possibly TRBD1 on 6 matching bases. The CDR3 sequence is 13 residues long. Deletions cut 5 bases from V and 5 bases from J, with 15 bases between. Germline V gives CDR1 DFQATT, CDR2 SNEGSKA (reference sequence). Written as DNA, the CDR3 is TGCAGTGCTGGCGAAACAGGGCGGGAGACCCAGTACTTC. Encoded protein: CSAGETGRETQYF.

This clonotype was seen at least ten times. The chain links TRBV18 to TRBJ1-2; the match to TRBD1 covers 7 bases. The CDR3 has 13 amino acids. Germline values: CDR1 KGHSH, CDR2 LQKENI. Trimming took 6 bases from V and 6 from J; bases not matched to a gene: 7. The CDR3 sequence: CASSDDRADGYTF. The CDR3 bases are TGTGCCAGCTCGGACGACAGGGCGGATGGCTACACCTTC.

This clonotype was counted only a few times. This chain joins TRBV12-3 or TRBV12-4 and TRBJ2-3; D remains unclear. The CDR3 consists of 11 residues. Trimming cost V 3 bases and J 5 bases, with 3 bases left between them. CDR3 DNA: TGTGCCAGCAGTTTCAGAGATACGCAGTATTTT. Translating gives CASSFRDTQYF.

The sample holds many counts of this clonotype. The chain employs TRBV7-9 and TRBJ2-1; 8 nucleotides align to TRBD2. This CDR3 has 15 amino acids. Germline CDR1 SEHNR, CDR2 FQNEAQ (reference sequence). The junction had 10 bases not matched to a gene; V was cut back by 8 bases and J by 4 bases. CDR3 bases: TGTGCCAGCGACCCACGGGGGGGCGTGTACAATGAGCAGTTCTTC. Translation: CASDPRGGVYNEQFF.

This clonotype has just a few counts. J is TRBJ2-7 and V is TRBV3-1; 15 nucleotides match TRBD2. The CDR3 extends over 16 amino acids. Germline assignment: CDR1 LGHDT and CDR2 YNNKEL (reference sequence). The V segment lost 1 base and the J segment 5 bases; nucleotides outside the gene matches: 3. CDR3 residues: CASSQGTSGGVNEQYF. The CDR3 coding sequence is TGTGCCAGCAGCCAAGGGACTAGCGGGGGGGTCAACGAGCAGTACTTC.

This clonotype was counted many times. The rearrangement joins TRBV7-8 to TRBJ2-7, with 9 bases identical to TRBD2. V trimming: 1 base; J trimming: 4 bases; junction bases outside the gene matches: 2. Germline CDR1 reads SGHVS; CDR2 reads FQNEAQ. The CDR3 is 14 residues long. Here the CDR3 DNA reads TGTGCCAGCAGCTTAGTAGCGGGGGATTACGAGCAGTACTTC. As protein: CASSLVAGDYEQYF. The full variable domain, completed using reference TRBV7-8 and TRBJ2-7, is GAGVSQSPRYKVAKRGQDVALRCDPISGHVSLFWYQQALGQGPEFLTYFQNEAQLDKSGLPSDRFFAERPEGSVSTLKIQRTQQEDSAVYLCASSLVAGDYEQYFGPGTRLTVT.

The chain joins TRBV9 to TRBJ2-5; TRBD2 matches at 8 bases. CDR3 length: 14 residues. With V trimmed by 3 bases and J by 5 bases, 6 bases remained unmatched. Germline V CDR1 and CDR2: SGDLS, YYNGEE. The CDR3 nucleotides read TGTGCCAGCAGCGCGGAGCGGGGGAGGGAGACCCAGTACTTC. It specifies CASSAERGRETQYF.

Many counts were recorded for this clonotype. The chain employs TRBV12-3 or TRBV12-4 and TRBJ1-3; possibly TRBD1 for D (6 bases). This CDR3 has 16 amino acids. V shed 3 bases and J shed 0 bases, with 12 bases lying between them. The CDR3 is CASSFRQGSSGNTIYF. The CDR3 region has the DNA TGTGCCAGCAGTTTTCGGCAGGGGAGCTCTGGAAACACCATATATTTT.

This clonotype was observed at least ten times. The CDR3 bases are TGCAGCGGGGGGGTCTTCTCCTACAATGAGCAGTTCTTC. Encoded protein: CSGGVFSYNEQFF. V usage is TRBV29-1 and J usage is TRBJ2-1; D perhaps matches TRBD2 (6 bases). Germline V gene data show CDR1 as SQVTM and CDR2 as ANQGSEA. The V gene lost 7 bases and the J gene lost 0 bases, with 10 bases spanning the gap. The CDR3 sequence is 13 residues long.

At least ten counts were recorded for this clonotype. The chain uses TRBV7-2 and TRBJ2-2, with TRBD1 matching over 11 bases. Germline V CDR1 and CDR2: SGHTA, FQGNSA. The CDR3 extends over 15 amino acids. The V gene end was trimmed by 6 bases and the J gene end by 6 bases; junction bases not matched to a gene: 6. The CDR3 bases are TGTGCCAGCAGTTCGGACAGGGGGCCTGCCGGGGAGCTGTTTTTT. The encoded protein is CASSSDRGPAGELFF.

This clonotype was picked up a small number of times. Written as DNA, the CDR3 is TGTGCCAGCAGCCCCCATCTAGGCACCGGGGAGCTGTTTTTT. Protein sequence: CASSPHLGTGELFF. The J gene is TRBJ2-2, the V gene TRBV5-4; unclear D gene. V lost 4 bases and J 4 bases, leaving 11 bases between the germline ends. This CDR3 has 14 residues. Germline V gene sequence: CDR1 SGHNT, CDR2 YYREEE (reference sequence).

This clonotype was observed at least ten times. V and J are TRBV3-1 and TRBJ1-2; a weak D match, TRBD1 (6 bases). The CDR3 is 13 residues long. The V end lost 5 bases, the J end lost 8 bases, and 15 bases lay between the germline ends. Germline loops: CDR1 LGHDT, CDR2 YNNKEL (reference sequence). CDR3 coding DNA: TGTGCCAGCAGCTTCACAGGGAATTCAGGCTACACCTTC. Translation: CASSFTGNSGYTF.

V and J are TRBV7-2 and TRBJ2-7; TRBD1 matches at 8 bases. This CDR3 region has 16 residues. Germline-derived CDR1 and CDR2 are SGHTA and FQGNSA. After removal of 4 bases from V and 2 bases from J, the junction contained 10 bases not matched to a gene. The CDR3, as DNA: TGTGCCAGCAGCTCGGACGCTCGGACAGGGACCTACGAGCAGTACGTC. Protein product: CASSSDARTGTYEQYV.

This clonotype has just a few counts. The chain carries TRBV3-1 and TRBJ1-1; 7 bases map to TRBD1. Germline V CDR1 and CDR2: LGHDT, YNNKEL (reference sequence). After removal of 5 bases from V and 2 bases from J, the junction contained 8 bases not matched to a gene. CDR3 length: 15 amino acids. This CDR3 reads CASSIVTGSNTEAFF. DNA for the CDR3: TGTGCCAGCAGCATAGTGACAGGGTCCAACACTGAAGCTTTCTTT.

The J gene is TRBJ2-2, the V gene TRBV12-3 or TRBV12-4; tentative D call: TRBD1 (6 bases). This CDR3 region has 16 residues. Trimming removed 6 bases from V and 2 bases from J, with 16 bases in between. CDR3 protein: CASRTTGTSNTGELFF. Written as DNA, the CDR3 is TGTGCCAGCAGGACCACCGGGACATCTAACACCGGGGAGCTGTTTTTT.

This chain connects TRBV7-3 to TRBJ2-1; D remains ambiguous. Trimming took off 1 base at V and 6 bases at J, with 4 bases between the two ends. Per the germline V gene, CDR1 is SGHTA and CDR2 is FQGTGA. The CDR3 covers 12 residues. CDR3 protein: CASSLNGNEQFF. The CDR3 nucleotides read TGTGCCAGCAGCTTAAACGGCAATGAGCAGTTCTTC.

V is TRBV20-1 and J is TRBJ1-5; 9 nucleotides line up with TRBD1. CDR1 is DFQATT and CDR2 is SNEGSKA in the germline V gene (reference sequence). The CDR3 has 13 amino acids. V lost 5 bases to trimming and J lost 6 bases; unmatched junction nucleotides: 5. The CDR3 DNA reads TGCAGTGCTGGGGACAGGGAAGCTCAGCCCCAGCATTTT. The encoded protein is CSAGDREAQPQHF.

Remarks on this clonotype: A much larger clone differs from this one at a single base, so this may be a read error. The chain has TRBV29-1 and TRBJ2-7; perhaps TRBD2 as D (6 bases). V lost 6 bases to trimming and J lost 2 bases, with 11 bases between them. The CDR3 has 12 amino acids. In germline, CDR1 is SQVTM, CDR2 ANQGSEA. The DNA for the CDR3 is TGCAGCGTGGGGGACTTCACCTACGAGCAGTACTTC. Amino acids: CSVGDFTYEQYF.

In its sample, this clonotype was seen a few times. The chain combines TRBV19 with TRBJ1-5; D is uncertain. Trimming removed 9 bases from V and 6 bases from J, with 12 bases in between. The CDR3 runs 12 residues. Germline CDR1 LNHDA, CDR2 SQIVND (reference sequence). The CDR3: CASSVGFQPQHF. CDR3 nucleotide sequence: TGTGCCAGCTCCGTGGGATTTCAGCCCCAGCATTTT.

Points on this clonotype: Given a much more abundant clone one base away, this may be a read error. The V and J genes are TRBV5-6 and TRBJ1-1; D is unresolved. V was shortened by 2 bases and J by 1 base, with 6 bases between the two germline ends. The CDR3 has 13 residues. From germline, CDR1 is SGHDT and CDR2 YYEEEE. The CDR3 bases are TGTGCCAGCAGCTTTAGACAGAACACTGAAGCTTTCTTT. This encodes CASSFRQNTEAFF. The whole variable domain, remainder taken from reference TRBV5-6 and TRBJ1-1, is DAGVTQSPTHLIKTRGQQVTLRCSPKSGHDTVSWYQQALGQGPQFIFQYYEEEERQRGNFPDRFSGHQFPNYSSELNVNALLLGDSALYLCASSFRQNTEAFFGQGTRLTVV.

The rearrangement links TRBV20-1 to TRBJ1-5; tentatively, D is TRBD1 (6 bases). Germline-derived CDR1 and CDR2 are DFQATT and SNEGSKA (reference sequence). This CDR3 is 15 amino acids long. The ends were cut back, 0 bases at V and 7 bases at J, with 16 bases in the middle. The CDR3 is CSARDLVGAGQPQHF. The CDR3 DNA follows: TGCAGTGCTAGAGATCTCGTGGGGGCAGGGCAGCCCCAGCATTTT.

This clonotype turned up a few times. J is TRBJ1-4 and V is TRBV7-2; TRBD1 is a possible D gene (6 bases). The germline V and J ends were trimmed by 6 bases and 5 bases, with 13 bases remaining between them. Germline V lookup: CDR1 SGHTA, CDR2 FQGNSA. The CDR3 is 14 amino acids. CDR3: CASRPGTRNEKLFF. The CDR3 nucleotides read TGTGCCAGCAGACCCGGGACAAGAAATGAAAAACTGTTTTTT.

This chain uses TRBV20-1 with TRBJ2-5, with 11 bases that match TRBD1. Germline V gives CDR1 DFQATT, CDR2 SNEGSKA (reference sequence). After removal of 3 bases from V and 4 bases from J, the junction contained 10 bases not matched to a gene. This CDR3 region has 16 residues. The CDR3 loop reads CSARVHKDRGRETQYF. CDR3 DNA: TGCAGTGCTAGGGTGCACAAGGACAGGGGGCGAGAGACCCAGTACTTC.

V gene TRBV7-2 combines with J gene TRBJ1-4; D might be TRBD1 (5 bases). The ends were cut back, 1 base at V and 0 bases at J, with 12 bases in the middle. CDR3 length: 17 amino acids. Germline V gene data show CDR1 as SGHTA and CDR2 as FQGNSA. This CDR3 is CASSLEGRVPTNEKLFF. In nucleotides, the CDR3 is TGTGCCAGCAGCTTAGAGGGGAGGGTTCCAACTAATGAAAAACTGTTTTTT.